This T cell receptor beta chain originates from a study of blood T cell repertoires in COVID-19. Study details: COVID-19 samples, acute and convalescent, were from the United States, Italy and Spain. In each case, the material was cDNA or gDNA derived from T cells, B-cell-depleted T cells, or PBMCs.

There are 14 residues in the CDR3. The germline V gene has CDR1 SGHTA and CDR2 FQGNSA. With V trimmed by 5 bases and J by 1 base, 0 bases remained unmatched. Original processing methods: Estimation of nucleated cell counts relied on the amplification of reference gene primers. This table comes from immunoSEQ multiplex PCR, and its TCRdb copy is limited to in-frame clones, with some not included. The V and J calls and clone size come from that table; D and trimming were worked out from the DNA. This sample carries fewer than 90,000 clones, 86% of them seen once, and the ten largest clones take almost 4%.

Sequencing was done on a sample of peripheral blood. The chain uses TRBV7-2 and TRBJ1-1, with 11 bases matching TRBD1. This TCR derives from a man in his sixties or seventies with active COVID-19. In DNA, the CDR3 is TGTGCCAGCAGCGGGACAGGGGGGAACACTGAAGCTTTCTTT. It is translated as CASSGTGGNTEAFF.